This TCR beta chain is drawn from a study of long-term antiretroviral therapy in people with HIV. With 0 bases clipped from V and 8 bases from J, the junction kept 8 bases outside the gene matches. The germline V gene has CDR1 GTSNPN and CDR2 SVGIG (reference sequence). This CDR3 is 16 amino acids long. The libraries were made with immunoSEQ v3.0 at survey level. Libraries were prepared by immunoSEQ multiplex PCR; TCRdb keeps only in-frame clonotypes and omits some of them. The sample includes around 13,000 clones, about 87% of them seen just once. The chain couples TRBV30 to TRBJ2-1; 12 bases align to TRBD2. The sequence was collected from a woman aged 40 to 50 with HIV. The sample here was unsorted PBMCs, taken 2.1 years after starting antiretroviral therapy. The CDR3 here is CAWSVGLAGTLHEQFF. CDR3 coding DNA: TGTGCCTGGAGTGTTGGACTAGCGGGGACCCTCCATGAGCAGTTCTTC.